What follows describes a single T cell receptor (beta chain). The antigen is unknown. Naive-designated CD8 cells lacked CD45RO, were positively enriched for CCR7, and omitted terminally differentiated effector memory CD45RA+ cells. The table came from immunoSEQ multiplex PCR; TCRdb's copy has only in-frame clones and leaves some out. Of 2 million to 2.5 million clones in the sample, about 92% were seen once. The data stem from a study of shared clonotypes between healthy human individuals. On the study more broadly: Three plates each covered CD4 naive and memory; CD8 naive two, CD8 memory one. Study-wide results and caveats: Some clonotypes were shared by all four sorted-subset donors, while others were not shared. The non-shared ones had lower generation probabilities than the shared ones. Generally, estimated richness proved larger in naive subsets than it did in memory subsets. Sampling covered nothing but blood. Tissue TCR repertoires likely differ from those found in blood.

The CDR3 is made up of 14 amino acids. The germline gives CDR1 MGHRA, CDR2 YSYEKL. Trimming removed 4 bases at V and 4 bases at J, with 14 bases between. J is TRBJ2-7 and V is TRBV4-1, with D tentatively TRBD1 (5 bases). Sequencing was performed on naive CD8+ T cells from PBMCs. The TCR was taken from a man between 18 and 29 years old in good health. Some clones in this sample may be carry-over from other donors' samples. CDR3 amino acids: CASSLAQELYEQYF. The CDR3 coding sequence is TGCGCCAGCAGCCTTGCACAGGAGTTGTACGAGCAGTACTTC.